A single sample gave rise to the 30 T cell receptor beta chains below, sequenced in a study of blood T cell repertoires in COVID-19. Libraries were prepared by immunoSEQ multiplex PCR; TCRdb keeps only in-frame clonotypes and omits some of them. The table lists roughly 97,000 clones, over 75% of them singletons. Sample: peripheral blood. The origin of the receptors is a man aged 55 to 70 with acute or convalescent COVID-19.

V is TRBV7-2 and J is TRBJ2-7; D unclear. The CDR3 extends over 15 amino acids. With 0 bases removed from V and 6 bases from J, the gap between germline ends came to 15 bases. CDR1 is SGHTA, CDR2 FQGNSA, per germline. CDR3 sequence: CASSLARGSFGEQYF. DNA for the CDR3: TGTGCCAGCAGCTTAGCGCGAGGTAGCTTTGGCGAGCAGTACTTC.

The V gene is TRBV15, the J gene TRBJ2-7; D gene unclear. Germline CDR1 reads LNHNV; CDR2 reads YYDKDF (reference sequence). This CDR3 spans 13 amino acids. The CDR3: CATSRDGGYEQYV. Here the CDR3 DNA reads TGTGCCACCAGTAGAGACGGCGGCTACGAGCAGTACGTC.

This rearrangement joins TRBV5-1 to TRBJ2-1, with 15 bases aligning to TRBD2. The junction had 3 bases not matched to a gene; V was cut back by 0 bases and J by 8 bases. The CDR3 is 16 amino acids. CDR1 is SGHRS and CDR2 is YFSETQ in the germline V gene. Here the CDR3 DNA reads TGCGCCAGCAGCTTGGGCGGGACTAGCGGGGGGTATGAGCAGTTCTTC. It is translated as CASSLGGTSGGYEQFF.

CDR3 DNA: TGTGCCAGCATTGGGGGCGGGTACGCTGAAGCTTTCTTT. It yields the protein CASIGGGYAEAFF. This chain uses TRBV28 with TRBJ1-1; possible D gene TRBD1, 6 bases. Trimming removed 7 bases at V and 6 bases at J, with 15 bases between. CDR1 MDHEN and CDR2 SYDVKM come from the germline V gene. The CDR3 runs to 13 residues.

Points on this clone: This sample includes further DNA sequences coding for the same CDR3. The rearrangement joins TRBV5-1 to TRBJ1-1; D may be TRBD1 (5 bases). The CDR3 is 14 residues long. Per germline, CDR1 SGHRS and CDR2 YFSETQ. V was shortened by 0 bases and J by 6 bases, with 12 bases between the two germline ends. CDR3 residues: CASSLGQGLAEAFF. DNA for the CDR3: TGCGCCAGCAGCTTGGGGCAGGGATTGGCTGAAGCTTTCTTT. The full variable domain, with the rest looked up from reference TRBV5-1 and TRBJ1-1, is KAGVTQTPRYLIKTRGQQVTLSCSPISGHRSVSWYQQTPGQGLQFLFEYFSETQRNKGNFPGRFSGRQFSNSRSEMNVSTLELGDSALYLCASSLGQGLAEAFFGQGTRLTVV.

This clone appeared once. V is TRBV30 and J is TRBJ1-5, with 7 bases matching TRBD1. V shed 1 base and J 4 bases; nucleotides not matched to a gene: 7. The CDR3 spans 15 residues. From germline, CDR1 is GTSNPN and CDR2 SVGIG (reference sequence). The CDR3 spells CAWSGSTGINQPQHF. The CDR3 DNA follows: TGTGCCTGGAGTGGGTCGACAGGGATTAATCAGCCCCAGCATTTT.

The chain combines TRBV29-1 with TRBJ2-1, with 8 positions matching TRBD1. CDR1 and CDR2 from the germline V gene are SQVTM and ANQGSEA. Unmatched junction bases numbered 12, after V lost 2 bases and J lost 6 bases. The CDR3 covers 16 residues. In nucleotides, the CDR3 is TGCAGCGTTGAATTTGCTGGGGTGGACAGGGCCAATGAGCAGTTCTTC. Translation gives CSVEFAGVDRANEQFF.

The rearrangement links TRBV3-1 (or the pseudogene TRBV3-2) to TRBJ2-4; TRBD2 matches 10 bases. The CDR3 covers 19 residues. Germline-derived CDR1 and CDR2 are LGHDT and YNNKEL (reference sequence). Trimming cost V 6 bases and J 0 bases; bases outside gene matches: 14. The CDR3 reads CASSIGLADTVLAKNIQYF. The CDR3 nucleotides are TGTGCCAGCAGTATAGGACTAGCGGATACTGTATTAGCCAAAAACATTCAGTACTTC.

The chain combines TRBV11-2 with TRBJ2-7; tentatively, D is TRBD1 (5 bases). V gave up 0 bases and J gave up 5 bases, with 8 bases separating them. This CDR3 region has 13 residues. The germline V gene has CDR1 SGHAT and CDR2 FQNNGV. CDR3 sequence (DNA): TGTGCCAGCAGCTTAGACAGGGAAGACGAGCAGTACTTC. Translation: CASSLDREDEQYF.

V usage is TRBV3-1 (or the pseudogene TRBV3-2) and J usage is TRBJ1-2; D uncertain. The V gene lost 0 bases and the J gene lost 5 bases, with 13 bases spanning the gap. This CDR3 is 15 amino acids long. Germline V gives CDR1 LGHDT, CDR2 YNNKEL (reference sequence). The CDR3, as DNA: TGTGCCAGCAGCCAAGATGTGAGGGCTGAGTATGGCTACACCTTC. Its translation is CASSQDVRAEYGYTF.

The chain links TRBV19 to TRBJ1-4; 8 bases agree with TRBD1. The CDR3 sequence is 15 residues long. The V gene's germline CDR1 is LNHDA and CDR2 SQIVND (reference sequence). V was clipped by 7 bases and J by 4 bases; unmatched bases: 8. CDR3 sequence: CASKGTGGYNEKLFF. The CDR3 DNA follows: TGTGCCAGTAAAGGAACAGGGGGTTATAATGAAAAACTGTTTTTT. The whole variable domain, filled in from reference TRBV19 and TRBJ1-4, reads DGGITQSPKYLFRKEGQNVTLSCEQNLNHDAMYWYRQDPGQGLRLIYYSQIVNDFQKGDIAEGYSVSREKKESFPLTVTSAQKNPTAFYLCASKGTGGYNEKLFFGSGTQLSVL.

J is TRBJ1-6 and V is TRBV19; D gene uncertain. CDR3 length: 14 residues. Trimming removed 9 bases from V and 3 bases from J, with 12 bases in between. Germline CDR1 LNHDA, CDR2 SQIVND (reference sequence). Here the CDR3 DNA reads TGTGCCAGCGAGTCCCGCCTCTATAATTCACCCCTCCACTTT. This translates into CASESRLYNSPLHF.

The chain links TRBV5-6 to TRBJ2-7; D ambiguous. The CDR3 is 13 amino acids. Germline V gene lookup returns CDR1 SGHDT and CDR2 YYEEEE. The germline V and J ends were trimmed by 5 bases and 6 bases, with 15 bases remaining between them. Written as DNA, the CDR3 is TGTGCCAGCAGTTCCGTGTCGACGGGCGAGCAGTACGTC. Translation: CASSSVSTGEQYV.

The gene calls are TRBV2 and TRBJ1-2; tentatively, D is TRBD1 (5 bases). The V gene's germline CDR1 is SNHLY and CDR2 FYNNEI. Trimming took off 1 base at V and 7 bases at J, with 13 bases between the two ends. There are 14 residues in the CDR3. CDR3 region: CASSEGWGRSGYTF. As DNA, the CDR3 is TGTGCCAGCAGTGAAGGGTGGGGCAGATCTGGCTACACCTTC.

V is TRBV6-6 and J is TRBJ1-1; 11 positions agree with TRBD1. CDR3 length: 16 residues. Germline CDR1 and CDR2: MNHNY and SVGAGI (reference sequence). V lost 6 bases to trimming and J lost 1 base; unmatched junction nucleotides: 7. The CDR3 protein is CASSRGTGGRNTEAFF. The CDR3 nucleotides are TGTGCCAGCAGCCGTGGGACAGGGGGACGGAACACTGAAGCTTTCTTT.

The chain is built from TRBV5-4 and TRBJ2-2; 9 bases are shared with TRBD1. Germline V gene sequence: CDR1 SGHNT, CDR2 YYREEE (reference sequence). V gave up 2 bases and J gave up 6 bases; unmatched junction bases: 2. This CDR3 is built from 14 residues. CDR3 in DNA: TGTGCCAGCAGCTTACAGGGGGCTGCCGGGGAGCTGTTTTTT. Its translation: CASSLQGAAGELFF.

This chain uses TRBV19 with TRBJ2-7; maybe TRBD2 (6 bases). This CDR3 has 15 amino acids. CDR1 is LNHDA and CDR2 is SQIVND in the germline V gene (reference sequence). Trimming removed 1 base from V and 7 bases from J, with 17 bases in between. Here the CDR3 reads CASSIVPLRGSEQYF. The DNA for the CDR3 is TGTGCCAGTAGTATAGTCCCCCTCCGGGGGAGTGAGCAGTACTTC. Full variable domain (outside the CDR3, taken from reference TRBV19 and TRBJ2-7): DGGITQSPKYLFRKEGQNVTLSCEQNLNHDAMYWYRQDPGQGLRLIYYSQIVNDFQKGDIAEGYSVSREKKESFPLTVTSAQKNPTAFYLCASSIVPLRGSEQYFGPGTRLTVT.

The table lists this clone with a count of one. This sequence joins TRBV7-9 and TRBJ1-4; D unclear. From germline, CDR1 is SEHNR and CDR2 FQNEAQ (reference sequence). The CDR3 is 15 amino acids. Trimming shortened V by 2 bases and J by 0 bases, and 7 bases separated the two germline ends. The CDR3 loop is CASSLYTSTNEKLFF. Written as DNA, the CDR3 is TGTGCCAGCAGCTTATATACATCAACTAATGAAAAACTGTTTTTT. The variable domain in full, with the rest retrieved from reference TRBV7-9 and TRBJ1-4, is DTGVSQNPRHKITKRGQNVTFRCDPISEHNRLYWYRQTLGQGPEFLTYFQNEAQLEKSRLLSDRFSAERPKGSFSTLEIQRTEQGDSAMYLCASSLYTSTNEKLFFGSGTQLSVL.

This clone has just one count. J is TRBJ1-2 and V is TRBV7-9; D might be TRBD1 (6 bases). The CDR3 is 14 residues long. Germline CDR1 is SEHNR and CDR2 is FQNEAQ (reference sequence). The germline V and J ends were trimmed by 5 bases and 3 bases, with 13 bases remaining between them. CDR3 nucleotides: TGTGCCAGCAGCGAACAAGGACAGCACTATGGCTACACCTTC. Residues: CASSEQGQHYGYTF. The whole variable domain, filled in from reference TRBV7-9 and TRBJ1-2, reads DTGVSQNPRHKITKRGQNVTFRCDPISEHNRLYWYRQTLGQGPEFLTYFQNEAQLEKSRLLSDRFSAERPKGSFSTLEIQRTEQGDSAMYLCASSEQGQHYGYTFGSGTRLTVV.

The sample holds one count of this clone. The chain has TRBV7-9 and TRBJ1-2; possible D gene TRBD1, 6 bases. The length of the CDR3 is 15 residues. V gave up 4 bases and J gave up 0 bases, with 12 bases separating them. CDR1 and CDR2 from the germline V gene are SEHNR and FQNEAQ (reference sequence). CDR3 coding DNA: TGTGCCAGCAGCTCCCGACAGGTTCCTAACTATGGCTACACCTTC. This codes for CASSSRQVPNYGYTF.

This chain joins TRBV6-1 and TRBJ1-4, with a weak D call TRBD1 (5 bases). This CDR3 has 15 amino acids. With 5 bases removed from V and 8 bases from J, the gap between germline ends came to 18 bases. In germline, CDR1 is MNHNS, CDR2 SASEGT. The CDR3 protein is CASSLSGREYEKLFF. CDR3 in DNA: TGTGCCAGCAGTTTATCAGGGAGGGAGTACGAAAAACTGTTTTTT.

The rearrangement joins TRBV5-1 to TRBJ2-7; 8 nucleotides agree with TRBD1. V shed 4 bases, J shed 7 bases, and the junction held 10 bases outside the gene matches. The germline V gene encodes CDR1 SGHRS and CDR2 YFSETQ. The CDR3 is 14 residues long. The CDR3 reads CASSPRDRTLEQYF. The CDR3 nucleotides read TGCGCCAGCAGCCCTAGGGACAGGACCCTTGAGCAGTACTTC.

V is TRBV6-5 and J is TRBJ1-2, with TRBD1 identical over 7 bases. Germline CDR1 reads MNHEY; CDR2 reads SVGAGI. CDR3 length: 14 amino acids. Trimming took 5 bases from V and 5 from J; bases not matched to a gene: 8. The CDR3 bases are TGTGCCAGCAGTACATCCGGGACAGTGTATGGCTACACCTTC. It is translated as CASSTSGTVYGYTF.

The rearrangement joins TRBV7-9 to TRBJ2-1; perhaps TRBD2 as D (6 bases). The V gene's germline CDR1 is SEHNR and CDR2 FQNEAQ (reference sequence). This CDR3 region has 11 residues. Trimming removed 8 bases from V and 6 bases from J, with 8 bases in between. The CDR3 spells CASGGSNEQFF. CDR3 DNA: TGTGCCAGCGGAGGGTCCAATGAGCAGTTCTTC.

In nucleotides, the CDR3 is TGTGCCAGCTCACCACCGCCCGGGACAGCCTACAATGAGCAGTTCTTC. Its translation is CASSPPPGTAYNEQFF. The rearrangement links TRBV18 to TRBJ2-1; 7 bases map to TRBD1. The CDR3 length is 16 residues. Germline V CDR1 and CDR2: KGHSH, LQKENI. Trimming cost V 0 bases and J 2 bases; bases outside gene matches: 4.

This chain uses TRBV10-3 with TRBJ1-5; 9 nucleotides agree with TRBD1. The CDR3 sequence is 16 residues long. With V trimmed by 5 bases and J by 3 bases, 8 bases remained unmatched. Germline V lookup: CDR1 ENHRY, CDR2 SYGVKD. CDR3 amino acids: CAISNQQGATNQPQHF. CDR3 coding DNA: TGTGCCATCAGTAACCAACAGGGGGCGACCAATCAGCCCCAGCATTTT.

This chain links TRBV6-5 with TRBJ2-7; TRBD2 might be the D (5 bases). Germline V lookup: CDR1 MNHEY, CDR2 SVGAGI. CDR3 length equals 15 residues. The V end lost 0 bases, the J end lost 1 base, and 10 bases lay between the germline ends. CDR3: CASSYSGSRSYEQYF. For the CDR3, the DNA is TGTGCCAGCAGTTACTCGGGGAGCAGGTCCTACGAGCAGTACTTC.

V and J are TRBV5-1 and TRBJ2-2; D perhaps matches TRBD1 (5 bases). This CDR3 comprises 16 residues. V gave up 2 bases and J gave up 2 bases, with 13 bases separating them. The germline gives CDR1 SGHRS, CDR2 YFSETQ. The CDR3 coding sequence is TGCGCCAGCAGCTTACCCTGGACATCTAACACCGGGGAGCTGTTTTTT. Translation: CASSLPWTSNTGELFF. Looking up the rest from reference TRBV5-1 and TRBJ2-2 gives the full variable domain: KAGVTQTPRYLIKTRGQQVTLSCSPISGHRSVSWYQQTPGQGLQFLFEYFSETQRNKGNFPGRFSGRQFSNSRSEMNVSTLELGDSALYLCASSLPWTSNTGELFFGEGSRLTVL.

In the case of this clone: A junction boundary mismatches the germline segment, possibly from a read error. The rearrangement uses TRBV20-1 and TRBJ1-4, with TRBD1 identical over 7 bases. This CDR3 is built from 11 residues. CDR1 DFQATT and CDR2 SNEGSKA come from the germline V gene (reference sequence). CDR3 DNA sequence: TGCAGTGCTAGTGGCCCGACAGGGATACCTTTT. It encodes CSASGPTGIPF.

CDR3 bases: TGTGCCATCAAAGGTACGGGGAACACTGAAGCTTTCTTT. This translates into CAIKGTGNTEAFF. J is TRBJ1-1 and V is TRBV10-3; D unclear. The V end was cut by 7 bases, the J end by 1 base, with 10 bases between. The CDR3 is made up of 13 amino acids. Germline CDR1 and CDR2: ENHRY and SYGVKD.